This T cell receptor beta chain was sequenced in a study of CD8 T cells in Susac syndrome. V was clipped by 0 bases and J by 5 bases, with 16 bases between them. Germline CDR1 is DFQATT and CDR2 is SNEGSKA (reference sequence). The CDR3 length is 15 residues. TEMRA cells were FACS-enriched, with CD8+ and CD4+ T cells isolated negatively. An input of about 0.45 to 1 ug of RNA was subjected to reverse transcription using random hexamers. TCRdb passed the immunoSEQ multiplex PCR reads through MiXCR, listing each CDR3 protein once. Counted here are about 49,000 distinct CDR3 sequences, 93% occurring once; the ten biggest clones make up approximately 0.53%.

Sequences were obtained from CD8+ T cells from PBMCs. This sequence joins TRBV20-1 and TRBJ2-5; a weak D match, TRBD1 (7 bases). This TCR was sampled from a human donor in good health. In DNA form, the CDR3 reads TGCAGTGCTAGAGATGGGCAGGGGGGAGGTGAGACCCAGTACTTC. Protein product: CSARDGQGGGETQYF.